These 29 T cell receptor beta chains were sequenced from one sample in a study of shared clonotypes between healthy human individuals. Method: immunoSEQ multiplex PCR; TCRdb's copy keeps in-frame clones and lacks some. The table has 1,500,000 or so clones, 98% seen once. The sample comprised naive CD4+ T cells sorted from blood. Described subset: CD45RA+ positively selected. These receptors came from a man aged 30 to 39 in good health.

The chain links TRBV5-6 to TRBJ2-1; TRBD1 agrees at 7 bases. Germline-derived CDR1 and CDR2 are SGHDT and YYEEEE. This CDR3 region has 15 residues. The V segment lost 4 bases and the J segment 3 bases; nucleotides outside the gene matches: 7. CDR3 nucleotides: TGTGCCAGCAGCATGGGACAGAGGCTCTACAATGAGCAGTTCTTC. This codes for CASSMGQRLYNEQFF.

V gene TRBV2 combines with J gene TRBJ2-3; D may be TRBD2 (6 bases). Trimming pared 1 base from V and 12 bases from J, leaving 14 bases between. Germline V gene sequence: CDR1 SNHLY, CDR2 FYNNEI. The CDR3 covers 13 residues. CDR3 nucleotide sequence: TGTGCCAGCAGTGAAGATAGTGGAGCGGGTCAGTATTTT. Protein product: CASSEDSGAGQYF.

As regards this clone: The sample has other DNA sequences that encode this CDR3 too. The genes are TRBV15 and TRBJ2-7; D not certain. The V end lost 0 bases, the J end lost 1 base, and 4 bases lay between the germline ends. The CDR3 is 13 amino acids. Germline loops: CDR1 LNHNV, CDR2 YYDKDF (reference sequence). CDR3 coding DNA: TGTGCCACCAGCAGAGATAGGTCCTACGAGCAGTACTTC. This gives the protein CATSRDRSYEQYF.

The chain carries TRBV18 and TRBJ2-3; TRBD2 matches at 9 bases. Looked up from germline, CDR1 is KGHSH and CDR2 is LQKENI. The CDR3 has 15 residues. After removal of 0 bases from V and 6 bases from J, the junction contained 4 bases not matched to a gene. The DNA of the CDR3 is TGTGCCAGCTCACCACCGGGCGGGAGGGCGGATACGCAGTATTTT. Translating gives CASSPPGGRADTQYF.

V gene TRBV5-1 combines with J gene TRBJ2-5, with 7 bases matching TRBD2. The ends lost 4 bases at V and 2 bases at J; junction bases unmatched: 8. Germline V gene data show CDR1 as SGHRS and CDR2 as YFSETQ. The CDR3 length is 15 residues. CDR3 region: CASSQRRGGQETQYF. The CDR3 DNA follows: TGCGCCAGCAGCCAACGACGGGGAGGGCAAGAGACCCAGTACTTC.

About this clone: Distinct nucleotide sequences in the sample also encode this CDR3. The genes are TRBV5-1 and TRBJ1-2, with 7 nucleotides matching TRBD1. V shed 0 bases and J 3 bases; nucleotides not matched to a gene: 2. The germline gives CDR1 SGHRS, CDR2 YFSETQ. The CDR3 runs 14 residues. The CDR3 coding sequence is TGCGCCAGCAGCTTGGAGGGGACAGACTATGGCTACACCTTC. Its translation is CASSLEGTDYGYTF.

The chain employs TRBV6-1 and TRBJ2-1, with D possibly being TRBD1 (7 bases). This CDR3 spans 14 amino acids. V was pared by 6 bases and J by 8 bases, with 17 bases between. CDR1 MNHNS and CDR2 SASEGT come from the germline V gene. CDR3 bases: TGTGCCAGCAGATGGACAGGAAGGAGGGATGAGCAGTTCTTC. Encoded protein: CASRWTGRRDEQFF.

This clone was observed a single time. CDR3 nucleotides: TGCAGCGTTGTCAGGGATGGGTACAATGAGCAGTTCTTC. Its protein product is CSVVRDGYNEQFF. This chain uses TRBV29-1 with TRBJ2-1; TRBD1 is a possible D gene (5 bases). Germline V gives CDR1 SQVTM, CDR2 ANQGSEA. V shed 4 bases and J shed 4 bases, with 11 bases lying between them. The length of the CDR3 is 13 residues.

DNA for the CDR3: TGTGCCAGCAGCGGCTCCCGGGACAGCCTAAATGGGGCCAACGTCCTGACTTTC. Protein sequence: CASSGSRDSLNGANVLTF. The chain has TRBV28 and TRBJ2-6; 7 bases map to TRBD1. V was pared by 6 bases and J by 3 bases, with 14 bases of the junction left unmatched. This CDR3 is 18 amino acids long. The germline V gene has CDR1 MDHEN and CDR2 SYDVKM.

This clone has just one count. The chain combines TRBV19 with TRBJ2-3, with 13 bases aligning to TRBD2. Per the germline V gene, CDR1 is LNHDA and CDR2 is SQIVND (reference sequence). The CDR3 sequence is 16 residues long. Trimming cost V 2 bases and J 7 bases; bases outside gene matches: 6. CDR3: CASSILGLAGIYTQYF. CDR3 coding DNA: TGTGCCAGTAGTATATTGGGACTAGCGGGAATCTATACGCAGTATTTT. Variable domain in full (rest from reference TRBV19 and TRBJ2-3): DGGITQSPKYLFRKEGQNVTLSCEQNLNHDAMYWYRQDPGQGLRLIYYSQIVNDFQKGDIAEGYSVSREKKESFPLTVTSAQKNPTAFYLCASSILGLAGIYTQYFGPGTRLTVL.

This clone showed up just once. In DNA, the CDR3 is TGCGCCAGCAGCCAACCGGAGAGACGCAATGAGCAGTTCTTC. The encoded protein is CASSQPERRNEQFF. The chain recombines TRBV4-3 with TRBJ2-1; D remains ambiguous. Germline CDR1 reads LGHNA; CDR2 reads YSLEER. The CDR3 loop spans 14 amino acids. V lost 2 bases to trimming and J lost 6 bases, with 11 bases between them.

About this clone itself: Other DNA sequences in the same sample also yield this CDR3. CDR3 in DNA: TGTGCCAGCACGTTGAACTACGAGCAGTACTTC. It is translated as CASTLNYEQYF. The chain recombines TRBV28 with TRBJ2-7; D is undetermined. This CDR3 has 11 residues. CDR1 and CDR2 (germline): MDHEN, SYDVKM. V was shortened by 7 bases and J by 3 bases, with 7 bases between the two germline ends.

The table lists this clone with a count of one. The chain employs TRBV7-2 and TRBJ2-7, with D possibly being TRBD1 (6 bases). Germline V gene data show CDR1 as SGHTA and CDR2 as FQGNSA. V shed 4 bases and J shed 0 bases, with 13 bases lying between them. This CDR3 is built from 15 residues. The CDR3 reads CASSSGASLSYEQYF. The CDR3 DNA reads TGTGCCAGCAGCTCAGGGGCTAGTCTCTCCTACGAGCAGTACTTC.

J is TRBJ1-3 and V is TRBV7-9, with 10 bases fitting TRBD1. The CDR3 covers 16 residues. Germline values: CDR1 SEHNR, CDR2 FQNEAQ (reference sequence). Trimming took 8 bases from V and 1 from J; bases not matched to a gene: 8. CDR3 region: CASAETGGFSGNTIYF. The CDR3 region has the DNA TGTGCCAGCGCCGAGACAGGGGGCTTTTCTGGAAACACCATATATTTT.

CDR3 loop: CASSQGAGSNQPQHF. The CDR3 bases are TGTGCCAGCAGCCAGGGGGCAGGGAGCAATCAGCCCCAGCATTTT. V usage is TRBV7-2 and J usage is TRBJ1-5, with 8 bases fitting TRBD1. This CDR3 spans 15 amino acids. Germline V gene data show CDR1 as SGHTA and CDR2 as FQGNSA. With 5 bases clipped from V and 1 base from J, the junction kept 4 bases outside the gene matches.

A note on this clone: Other nucleotide sequences in the sample specify the same CDR3. The CDR3 sequence is CASSADSSNQPQHF. In nucleotides, the CDR3 is TGTGCCAGCAGTGCGGACAGTAGCAATCAGCCCCAGCATTTT. V gene TRBV2 combines with J gene TRBJ1-5, with a possible D match to TRBD1 (6 bases). Looked up from germline, CDR1 is SNHLY and CDR2 is FYNNEI. The CDR3 length is 14 residues. Between the trimmed V and J ends, which lost 4 bases and 0 bases, there was a span of 7 bases.

The chain links TRBV27 to TRBJ2-7; no firm D call. This CDR3 has 15 amino acids. The V gene lost 8 bases and the J gene lost 2 bases, with 19 bases spanning the gap. CDR1 MNHEY and CDR2 SMNVEV come from the germline V gene (reference sequence). Written as DNA, the CDR3 is TGTGCCAGCCGCCCGTACTTTGAACAGACCTACGAGCAGTACTTC. Translation gives CASRPYFEQTYEQYF.

J is TRBJ2-3 and V is TRBV5-1; TRBD2 agrees at 13 bases. V was pared by 0 bases and J by 5 bases, with 3 bases of the junction left unmatched. Per the germline V gene, CDR1 is SGHRS and CDR2 is YFSETQ. The CDR3 contains 16 residues. CDR3 loop: CASSLGGLAGVDTQYF. Here the CDR3 DNA reads TGCGCCAGCAGCTTGGGAGGACTAGCGGGAGTAGATACGCAGTATTTT. Variable domain in full (rest from reference TRBV5-1 and TRBJ2-3): KAGVTQTPRYLIKTRGQQVTLSCSPISGHRSVSWYQQTPGQGLQFLFEYFSETQRNKGNFPGRFSGRQFSNSRSEMNVSTLELGDSALYLCASSLGGLAGVDTQYFGPGTRLTVL.

The rearrangement links TRBV10-3 to TRBJ2-1; 16 bases fit TRBD2. There are 15 residues in the CDR3. J was trimmed by 7 bases and V by 10 bases; bases with no gene match: 7. CDR1 is ENHRY and CDR2 is SYGVKD in the germline V gene. CDR3 DNA: TGTGCCAGCATGGGACTAGCGGGAGGGAGGAATGAGCAGTTCTTC. This sequence encodes CASMGLAGGRNEQFF.

V and J are TRBV9 and TRBJ2-1; TRBD2 matches at 11 bases. This CDR3 spans 14 amino acids. The V and J ends lost 2 bases and 9 bases, in that order; junction bases with no gene match: 4. CDR1 is SGDLS and CDR2 is YYNGEE in the germline V gene. The CDR3 loop reads CASSVSGRAIEQFF. In DNA form, the CDR3 reads TGTGCCAGCAGCGTTAGCGGGAGGGCCATTGAGCAGTTCTTC.

The V and J genes are TRBV30 and TRBJ1-3; a weak D match, TRBD1 (5 bases). CDR1 is GTSNPN and CDR2 is SVGIG in the germline V gene (reference sequence). V was clipped by 6 bases and J by 1 base, with 19 bases between them. The CDR3 covers 16 residues. Here the CDR3 reads CACTEGFWGSGNTIYF. Here the CDR3 DNA reads TGTGCCTGCACCGAGGGGTTTTGGGGATCTGGAAACACCATATATTTT. The full variable domain, in which reference TRBV30 and TRBJ1-3 provide the parts outside the CDR3, is SQTIHQWPATLVQPVGSPLSLECTVEGTSNPNLYWYRQAAGRGLQLLFYSVGIGQISSEVPQNLSASRPQDRQFILSSKKLLLSDSGFYLCACTEGFWGSGNTIYFGEGSWLTVV.

The V gene is TRBV9, the J gene TRBJ2-6; TRBD2 matches at 7 bases. With V trimmed by 4 bases and J by 4 bases, 8 bases remained unmatched. Germline assignment: CDR1 SGDLS and CDR2 YYNGEE. The CDR3 has 16 amino acids. The CDR3 DNA sequence: TGTGCCAGCAGCACAGCGGGGACTACCGGGGCCAACGTCCTGACTTTC. Protein: CASSTAGTTGANVLTF.

This clone is a singleton in its sample. This chain joins TRBV5-1 and TRBJ2-2, with 14 bases identical to TRBD2. Germline values: CDR1 SGHRS, CDR2 YFSETQ. Trimming cost V 6 bases and J 6 bases; bases outside gene matches: 4. CDR3 size: 15 residues. CDR3 protein: CASTGGLAGAGELFF. The CDR3 nucleotides are TGCGCCAGCACGGGGGGACTAGCGGGAGCCGGGGAGCTGTTTTTT.

Notes on this clone: Other nucleotide sequences in the sample specify the same CDR3. The chain uses TRBV5-1 and TRBJ1-4; D gene unclear. Trimming shortened V by 0 bases and J by 2 bases, and 5 bases separated the two germline ends. The CDR3 has 14 residues. The V gene's germline CDR1 is SGHRS and CDR2 YFSETQ. The CDR3 protein is CASSLGITNEKLFF. The CDR3 DNA is TGCGCCAGCAGCTTGGGGATTACTAATGAAAAACTGTTTTTT.

This CDR3 is CASSVGTETTHTEAFF. DNA for the CDR3: TGTGCCAGCAGCGTAGGGACAGAAACCACACACACTGAAGCTTTCTTT. The chain couples TRBV9 to TRBJ1-1, with a weak D call TRBD1 (6 bases). CDR1 is SGDLS, CDR2 YYNGEE, per germline. V was clipped by 0 bases and J by 3 bases, with 15 bases between them. The CDR3 contains 16 residues. The complete variable domain, with remaining parts taken from reference TRBV9 and TRBJ1-1, reads DSGVTQTPKHLITATGQRVTLRCSPRSGDLSVYWYQQSLDQGLQFLIQYYNGEERAKGNILERFSAQQFPDLHSELNLSSLELGDSALYFCASSVGTETTHTEAFFGQGTRLTVV.

The chain uses TRBV5-1 and TRBJ2-7; D is unclear. Trimming removed 4 bases from V and 0 bases from J, with 14 bases in between. CDR3 length: 15 residues. Germline V lookup: CDR1 SGHRS, CDR2 YFSETQ. CDR3 residues: CASSTVEDRSYEQYF. In nucleotides, the CDR3 is TGCGCCAGCAGCACCGTAGAGGACCGCTCCTACGAGCAGTACTTC.

The chain links TRBV7-6 to TRBJ1-4; perhaps TRBD1 as D (5 bases). This CDR3 contains 13 residues. V was pared by 5 bases and J by 5 bases, with 9 bases between. Germline CDR1 and CDR2: SGHVS and FNYEAQ. As DNA, the CDR3 is TGTGCCAGCAGCACGGGACCGAATGAAAAACTGTTTTTT. This gives the protein CASSTGPNEKLFF.

V and J are TRBV27 and TRBJ2-7; 9 positions match TRBD2. Germline CDR1 MNHEY, CDR2 SMNVEV (reference sequence). J gave up 2 bases and V 4 bases, and 9 bases lay outside the gene matches. This CDR3 contains 16 residues. CDR3: CASSSSRPSGTYEQYF. In DNA, the CDR3 is TGTGCCAGCAGTTCATCGCGTCCTAGCGGGACCTACGAGCAGTACTTC.

The chain employs TRBV10-3 and TRBJ2-1; TRBD2 is a possible D gene (5 bases). Trimming removed 6 bases at V and 4 bases at J, with 10 bases between. Germline lookup yields CDR1 ENHRY and CDR2 SYGVKD. This CDR3 spans 13 amino acids. The CDR3 reads CAISGSGYNEQFF. CDR3 DNA: TGTGCCATCAGCGGAAGCGGATACAATGAGCAGTTCTTC.